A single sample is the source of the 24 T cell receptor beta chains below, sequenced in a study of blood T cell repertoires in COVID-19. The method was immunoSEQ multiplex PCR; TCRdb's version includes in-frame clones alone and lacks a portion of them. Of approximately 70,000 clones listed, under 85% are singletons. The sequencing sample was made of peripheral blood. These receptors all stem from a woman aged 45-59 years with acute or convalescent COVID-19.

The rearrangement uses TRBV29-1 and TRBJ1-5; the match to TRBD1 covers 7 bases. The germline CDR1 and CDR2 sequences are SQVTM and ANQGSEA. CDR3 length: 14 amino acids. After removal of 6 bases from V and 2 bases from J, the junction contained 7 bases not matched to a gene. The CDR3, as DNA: TGCAGCGTGAGCGCAGGGGGTGGCAATCAGCCCCAGCATTTT. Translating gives CSVSAGGGNQPQHF. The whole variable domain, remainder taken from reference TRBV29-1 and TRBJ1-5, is SAVISQKPSRDICQRGTSLTIQCQVDSQVTMMFWYRQQPGQSLTLIATANQGSEATYESGFVIDKFPISRPNLTFSTLTVSNMSPEDSSIYLCSVSAGGGNQPQHFGDGTRLSIL.

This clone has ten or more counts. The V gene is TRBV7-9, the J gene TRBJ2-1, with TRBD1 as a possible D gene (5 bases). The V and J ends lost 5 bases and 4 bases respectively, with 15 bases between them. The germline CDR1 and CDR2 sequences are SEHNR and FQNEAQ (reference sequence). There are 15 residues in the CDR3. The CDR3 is CASSHALGVYNEQFF. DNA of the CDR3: TGTGCCAGCAGCCACGCTTTAGGGGTGTACAATGAGCAGTTCTTC.

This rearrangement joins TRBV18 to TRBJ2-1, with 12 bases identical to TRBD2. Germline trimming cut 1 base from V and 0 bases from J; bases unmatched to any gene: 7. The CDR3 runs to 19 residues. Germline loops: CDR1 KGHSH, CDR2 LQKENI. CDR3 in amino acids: CASSPRTSGEGSSYNEQFF. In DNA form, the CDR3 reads TGTGCCAGCTCACCACGGACTAGCGGGGAAGGGAGCTCCTACAATGAGCAGTTCTTC.

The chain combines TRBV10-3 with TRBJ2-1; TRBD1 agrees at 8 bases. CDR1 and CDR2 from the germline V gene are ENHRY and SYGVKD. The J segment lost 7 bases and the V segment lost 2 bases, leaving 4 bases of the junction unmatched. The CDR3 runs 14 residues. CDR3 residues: CAISELQGANEQFF. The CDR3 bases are TGTGCCATCAGTGAGCTTCAGGGGGCTAATGAGCAGTTCTTC.

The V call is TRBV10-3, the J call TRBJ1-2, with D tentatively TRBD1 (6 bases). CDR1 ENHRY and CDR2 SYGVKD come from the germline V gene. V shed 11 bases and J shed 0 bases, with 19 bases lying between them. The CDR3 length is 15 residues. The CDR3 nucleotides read TGTGCCCCCCAGGGGCGGAACAAAACTAACTATGGCTACACCTTC. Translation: CAPQGRNKTNYGYTF.

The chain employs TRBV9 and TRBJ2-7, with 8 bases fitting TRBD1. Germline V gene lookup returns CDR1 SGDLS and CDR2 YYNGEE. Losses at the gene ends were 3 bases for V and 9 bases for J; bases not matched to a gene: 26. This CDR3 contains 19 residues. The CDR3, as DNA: TGTGCCAGCAGCGCACCCCGAATGATAAGAACTTCAGGGGGCCGTTGGCAGTACTTC. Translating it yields CASSAPRMIRTSGGRWQYF.

In DNA form, the CDR3 reads TGTGCCAGCAGCCTCATTCAGGGAGGTACTGAAGCTTTCTTT. Protein: CASSLIQGGTEAFF. The chain is built from TRBV13 and TRBJ1-1, with D perhaps matching TRBD1 (5 bases). Germline V CDR1 and CDR2: PRHDT, FYEKMQ (reference sequence). The CDR3 is 14 amino acids. V was clipped by 5 bases and J by 5 bases, with 15 bases between them.

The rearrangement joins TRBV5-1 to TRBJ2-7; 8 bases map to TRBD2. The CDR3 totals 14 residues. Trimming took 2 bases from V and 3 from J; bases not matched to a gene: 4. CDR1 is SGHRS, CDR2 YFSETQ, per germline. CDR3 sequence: CASSLLRGDYEQYF. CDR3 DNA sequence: TGCGCCAGCAGCTTACTGCGGGGGGACTACGAGCAGTACTTC.

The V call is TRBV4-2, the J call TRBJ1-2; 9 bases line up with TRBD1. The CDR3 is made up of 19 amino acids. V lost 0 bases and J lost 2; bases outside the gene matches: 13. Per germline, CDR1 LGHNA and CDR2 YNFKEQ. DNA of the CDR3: TGTGCCAGCAGCCAAGATGTAACAGGTAGGGACAGGGACAACTATGGCTACACCTTC. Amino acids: CASSQDVTGRDRDNYGYTF.

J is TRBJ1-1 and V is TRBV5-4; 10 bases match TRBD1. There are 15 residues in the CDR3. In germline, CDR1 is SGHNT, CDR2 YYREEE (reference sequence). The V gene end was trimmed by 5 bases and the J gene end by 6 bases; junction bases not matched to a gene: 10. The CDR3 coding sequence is TGTGCCAGCAGAGGCCGGGACAGGGGCCGGTCTGAAGCTTTCTTT. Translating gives CASRGRDRGRSEAFF.

The CDR3 DNA reads TGTGCCATCAGTGAGGTGGACAGTGCAACTAATGAAAAACTGTTTTTT. Translating gives CAISEVDSATNEKLFF. This chain joins TRBV10-3 and TRBJ1-4, with D possibly being TRBD1 (6 bases). The length of the CDR3 is 16 residues. Germline-derived CDR1 and CDR2 are ENHRY and SYGVKD. Trimming took off 2 bases at V and 0 bases at J, with 10 bases between the two ends.

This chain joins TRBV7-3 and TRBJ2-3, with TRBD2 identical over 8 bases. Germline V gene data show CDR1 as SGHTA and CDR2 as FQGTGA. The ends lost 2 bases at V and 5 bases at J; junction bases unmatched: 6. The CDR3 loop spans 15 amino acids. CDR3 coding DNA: TGTGCCAGCAGCTTAGGCGGGGGGTTTGGAGATACGCAGTATTTT. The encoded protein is CASSLGGGFGDTQYF.

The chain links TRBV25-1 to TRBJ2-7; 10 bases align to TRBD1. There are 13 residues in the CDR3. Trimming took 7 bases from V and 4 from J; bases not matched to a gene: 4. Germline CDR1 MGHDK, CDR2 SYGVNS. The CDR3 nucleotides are TGTGCCAGCAATGGGGACAGGGGATACGAGCAGTACTTC. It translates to CASNGDRGYEQYF.

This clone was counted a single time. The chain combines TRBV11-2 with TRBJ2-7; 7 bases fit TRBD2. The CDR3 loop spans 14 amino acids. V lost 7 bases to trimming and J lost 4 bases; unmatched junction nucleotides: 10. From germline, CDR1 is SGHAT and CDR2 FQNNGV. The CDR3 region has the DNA TGTGCCAGCACTCCTCTGGGGACTAATTACGAGCAGTACTTC. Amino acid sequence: CASTPLGTNYEQYF.

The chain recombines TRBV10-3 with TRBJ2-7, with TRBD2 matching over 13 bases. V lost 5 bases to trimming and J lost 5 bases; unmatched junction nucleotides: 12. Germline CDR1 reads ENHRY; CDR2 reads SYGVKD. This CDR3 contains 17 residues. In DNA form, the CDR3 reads TGTGCCATCAGTCGTACTAGCGGGAGGGCCGATAGCGACGAGCAGTACTTC. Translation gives CAISRTSGRADSDEQYF.

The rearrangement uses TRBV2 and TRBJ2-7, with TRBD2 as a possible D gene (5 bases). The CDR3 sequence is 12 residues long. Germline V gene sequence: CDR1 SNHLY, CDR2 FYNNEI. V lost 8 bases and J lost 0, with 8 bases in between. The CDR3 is CASGESSYEQYF. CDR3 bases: TGTGCCAGCGGGGAGAGCTCCTACGAGCAGTACTTC.

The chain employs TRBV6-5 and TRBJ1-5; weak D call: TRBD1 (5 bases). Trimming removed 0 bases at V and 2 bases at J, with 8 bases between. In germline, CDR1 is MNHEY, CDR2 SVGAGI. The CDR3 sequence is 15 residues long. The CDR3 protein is CASSYSGQGNQPQHF. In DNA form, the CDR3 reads TGTGCCAGCAGTTACTCGGGGCAGGGCAATCAGCCCCAGCATTTT.

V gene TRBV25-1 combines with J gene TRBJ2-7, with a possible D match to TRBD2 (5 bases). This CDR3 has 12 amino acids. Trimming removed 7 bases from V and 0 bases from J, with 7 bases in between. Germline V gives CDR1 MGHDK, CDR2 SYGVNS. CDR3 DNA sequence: TGTGCCAGCACCGGGAACTCCTACGAGCAGTACTTC. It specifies CASTGNSYEQYF.

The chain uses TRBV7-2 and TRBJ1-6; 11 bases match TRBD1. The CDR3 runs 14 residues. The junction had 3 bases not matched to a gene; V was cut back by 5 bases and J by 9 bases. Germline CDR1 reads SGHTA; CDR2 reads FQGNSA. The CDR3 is CASSRGTGGSPLHF. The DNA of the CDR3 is TGTGCCAGCAGCCGCGGGACAGGGGGTTCACCCCTCCACTTT.

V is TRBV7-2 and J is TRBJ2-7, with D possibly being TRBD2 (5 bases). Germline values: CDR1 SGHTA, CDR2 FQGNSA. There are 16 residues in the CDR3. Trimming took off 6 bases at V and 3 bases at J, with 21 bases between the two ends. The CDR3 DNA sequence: TGTGCCAGCAGTACGGAGGTTAGTAACGCCCACTACGAGCAGTACTTC. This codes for CASSTEVSNAHYEQYF.

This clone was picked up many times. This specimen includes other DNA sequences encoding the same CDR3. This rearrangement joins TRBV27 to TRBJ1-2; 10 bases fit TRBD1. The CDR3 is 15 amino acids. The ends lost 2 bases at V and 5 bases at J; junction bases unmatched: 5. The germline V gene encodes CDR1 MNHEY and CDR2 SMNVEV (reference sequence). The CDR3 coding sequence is TGTGCCAGCAGTTTACTGGGACAGGGGCTGTATGGCTACACCTTC. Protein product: CASSLLGQGLYGYTF.

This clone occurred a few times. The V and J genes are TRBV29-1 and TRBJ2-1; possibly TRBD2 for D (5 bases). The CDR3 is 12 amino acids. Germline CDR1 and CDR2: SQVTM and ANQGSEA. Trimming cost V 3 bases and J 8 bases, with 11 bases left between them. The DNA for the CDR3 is TGCAGCGTTGAGGGCTTTAGCGATGAGCAGTTCTTC. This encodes CSVEGFSDEQFF.

For the CDR3, the DNA is TGTGCCAGCAGCTTGGTTGAGGGTAGCACTGAAGCTTTCTTT. The encoded protein is CASSLVEGSTEAFF. This chain links TRBV5-4 with TRBJ1-1; D gene uncertain. The CDR3 loop spans 14 amino acids. With 0 bases removed from V and 4 bases from J, the gap between germline ends came to 10 bases. Germline CDR1 and CDR2: SGHNT and YYREEE (reference sequence).

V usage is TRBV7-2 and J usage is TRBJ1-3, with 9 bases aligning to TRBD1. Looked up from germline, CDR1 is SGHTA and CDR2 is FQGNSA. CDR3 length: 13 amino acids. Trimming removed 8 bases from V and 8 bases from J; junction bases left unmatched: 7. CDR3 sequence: CASSKTGGDTIYF. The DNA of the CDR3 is TGTGCCAGCTCGAAGACAGGGGGGGACACCATATATTTT.